Shown below are 5 T cell receptor beta chains from a single sample sequenced in a study of shared clonotypes between healthy human individuals. Produced via immunoSEQ multiplex PCR; TCRdb's table is partial and in-frame only. The sample has 600,000 to 750,000 clones, roughly 78% seen once. The sample comprised memory CD4+ T cells sorted from blood. The subset: CD45RA-negative fraction. Receptors originate from a woman in her twenties or thirties in good health.

This clone was observed a handful of times. Sequence at one end of the junction differs from germline and may be a read error. Additional DNA sequences in this sample encode the identical CDR3. V and J are TRBV7-2 and TRBJ2-1; 9 nucleotides align to TRBD2. The germline CDR1 and CDR2 sequences are SGHTA and FQGNSA. The CDR3 consists of 15 residues. Here the CDR3 reads CASSLAGSSYNEQFF. The CDR3 bases are TGTGCCAGCAGCCTAGCGGGATCGTCCTACAATGAGCAGTTCTTC.

The chain uses TRBV5-8 and TRBJ1-5; a possible D gene is TRBD1 (6 bases). Trimming removed 1 base at V and 0 bases at J, with 11 bases between. Germline CDR1 is SGHTS and CDR2 is YDEGEE. This CDR3 is built from 16 residues. The CDR3 is CASSLLWGASNQPQHF. The DNA for the CDR3 is TGTGCCAGCAGCTTGCTCTGGGGGGCTAGCAATCAGCCCCAGCATTTT.

This clone has a count of ten or more. The chain combines TRBV5-1 with TRBJ2-1, with TRBD2 identical over 13 bases. The trim removed 3 bases at V and 7 bases at J, leaving 4 bases unmatched. There are 15 residues in the CDR3. Germline values: CDR1 SGHRS, CDR2 YFSETQ. DNA for the CDR3: TGCGCCAGCAGCTATTGGACTAGCGGGAGTAATGAGCAGTTCTTC. This encodes CASSYWTSGSNEQFF.

The rearrangement uses TRBV28 and TRBJ2-7; D may be TRBD1 (6 bases). Germline-derived CDR1 and CDR2 are MDHEN and SYDVKM. This CDR3 comprises 15 residues. V lost 4 bases, J lost 0 bases, and 13 bases lay in between. CDR3 in amino acids: CASSSEDRTSYEQYF. DNA of the CDR3: TGTGCCAGCAGTTCGGAAGACAGGACCTCCTACGAGCAGTACTTC.

The chain recombines TRBV5-6 with TRBJ2-7; 8 bases fit TRBD2. Losses at the gene ends were 4 bases for V and 2 bases for J; bases not matched to a gene: 5. Germline CDR1 reads SGHDT; CDR2 reads YYEEEE. This CDR3 contains 14 residues. As DNA, the CDR3 is TGTGCCAGCAGCAAGGGACTAGGAACCTACGAGCAGTACTTC. This translates into CASSKGLGTYEQYF. The full variable domain, completed using reference TRBV5-6 and TRBJ2-7, is DAGVTQSPTHLIKTRGQQVTLRCSPKSGHDTVSWYQQALGQGPQFIFQYYEEEERQRGNFPDRFSGHQFPNYSSELNVNALLLGDSALYLCASSKGLGTYEQYFGPGTRLTVT.